The clone carrying this T cell receptor beta chain has more than one count but fewer than ten. Antigen: not known. Each TCR beta cDNA library carried unique molecular identifiers. Out of roughly 0.85 to 10 million T cells, about 500,000 cDNA molecules were generated. TCRdb called the PCR reads again in MiXCR, with one record for every CDR3 protein. The sample yields about 540,000 distinct CDR3 sequences, around 36% seen once. These data originate in a study of post-analysis software for immune sequencing data. Across the study: There were relapsing-remitting, secondary progressive and progressive-relapsing multiple sclerosis among the disease courses included. Findings and limits, study-wide: Strong co-clustering by F measure was evident for samples that had been prepared in the same batch. Higher frequency in patients than in controls was seen for roughly five TRBV segments, with TRBV5-6, TRBV5-1 and TRBV20-1 among them. Compared against controls, patients with multiple sclerosis displayed significantly lower normalized Chao1 diversity.

Per the germline V gene, CDR1 is SGHRS and CDR2 is YFSETQ. The CDR3 length is 14 residues. Losses at the gene ends were 4 bases for V and 1 base for J; bases not matched to a gene: 3. Specimen: blood. The V call is TRBV5-1, the J call TRBJ2-5, with 8 bases matching TRBD1. The TCR comes from a girl under 18 with multiple sclerosis. CDR3 DNA sequence: TGCGCCAGCAGCACCGGACAGGGCCAAGAGACCCAGTACTTC. Amino acid sequence: CASSTGQGQETQYF.